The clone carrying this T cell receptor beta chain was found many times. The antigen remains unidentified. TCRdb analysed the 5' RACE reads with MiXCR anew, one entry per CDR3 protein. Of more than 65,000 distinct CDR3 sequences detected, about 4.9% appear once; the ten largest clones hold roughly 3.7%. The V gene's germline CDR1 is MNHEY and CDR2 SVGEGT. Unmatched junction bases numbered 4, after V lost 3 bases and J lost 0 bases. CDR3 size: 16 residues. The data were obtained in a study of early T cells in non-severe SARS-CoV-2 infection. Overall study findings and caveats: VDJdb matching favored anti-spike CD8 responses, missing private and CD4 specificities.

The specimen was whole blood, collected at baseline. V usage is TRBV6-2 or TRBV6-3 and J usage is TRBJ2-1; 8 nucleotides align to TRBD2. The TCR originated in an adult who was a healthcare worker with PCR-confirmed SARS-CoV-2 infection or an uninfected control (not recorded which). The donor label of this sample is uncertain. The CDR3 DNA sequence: TGTGCCAGCAGTTATCCCGGGACTAGCTCCTACAATGAGCAGTTCTTC. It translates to CASSYPGTSSYNEQFF.